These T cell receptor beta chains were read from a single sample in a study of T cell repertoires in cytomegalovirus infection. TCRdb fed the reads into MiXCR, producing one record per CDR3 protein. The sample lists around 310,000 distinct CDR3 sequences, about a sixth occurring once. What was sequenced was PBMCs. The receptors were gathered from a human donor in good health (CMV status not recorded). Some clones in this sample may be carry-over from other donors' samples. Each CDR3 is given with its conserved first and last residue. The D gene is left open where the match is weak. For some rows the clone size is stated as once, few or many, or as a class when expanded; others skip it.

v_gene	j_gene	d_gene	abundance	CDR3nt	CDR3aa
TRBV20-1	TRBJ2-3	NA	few	TGCAGTGCTAGAGTGGCTAGCTCGGGCACAGATACGCAGTATTTT	CSARVASSGTDTQYF
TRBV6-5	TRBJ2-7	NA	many	TGTGCCAGCAGTTACCGGGTCTCAGGGAGCGAGCAGTACTTC	CASSYRVSGSEQYF
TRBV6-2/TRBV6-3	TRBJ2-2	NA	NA	TGTGCCAGCAGTACCACCTCCCAGGGGTACGGCGGGGAGCTGTTTTTT	CASSTTSQGYGGELFF
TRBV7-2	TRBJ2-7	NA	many	TGTGCCAGCAGCTCCAGCGGCCACGCTGGCCCGCAGTACTTC	CASSSSGHAGPQYF
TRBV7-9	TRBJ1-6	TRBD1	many	TGTGCCAGCAGCATGAAGGGACAGGCCACAACTCATTCACCCCTCCACTTT	CASSMKGQATTHSPLHF
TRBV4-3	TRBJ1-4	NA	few	TGCGCCAGCAGCCAAGATATGGCAGGGGCACGGGGGTGGAATGAAAAACTGTTTTTT	CASSQDMAGARGWNEKLFF
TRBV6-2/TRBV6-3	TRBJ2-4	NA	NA	TGTGCCAGCAGTTACTCGGCGTTGGCAGGGATGAACATTCAGTACTTC	CASSYSALAGMNIQYF
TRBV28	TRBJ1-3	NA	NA	TGTGCCAGCAGGGTCCCGGGGACCATATATTTT	CASRVPGTIYF
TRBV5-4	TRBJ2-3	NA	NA	TGTGCCAGCAGCTTGTACAGATCTAGCACAGATACGCAGTATTTT	CASSLYRSSTDTQYF
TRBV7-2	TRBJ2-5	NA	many	TGTGCCAGCAGCTACTCGAGGGGGGGAGCGGAGACCCAGTACTTC	CASSYSRGGAETQYF
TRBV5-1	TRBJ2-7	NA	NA	TGCGCCAGCAGCTTGCCCGACGGTCCCTACGAGCAGTACTTC	CASSLPDGPYEQYF
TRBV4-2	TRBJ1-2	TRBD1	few	TGTGCCAGCAGTACTCAGGACAGGGTCACCTTC	CASSTQDRVTF
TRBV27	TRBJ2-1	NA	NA	TGTGCCAGCAGTGTAGGACTCAACAATGAGCGGTTCTTC	CASSVGLNNERFF
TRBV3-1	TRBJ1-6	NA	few	TGTGCCAGCAGCCAAGCGCGTTCACCCCTCCACTTT	CASSQARSPLHF
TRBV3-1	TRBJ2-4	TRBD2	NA	TGTGCCAGCAGCCAAGATCCGGTAGCGGGAAGAAACATTCAGTACTTC	CASSQDPVAGRNIQYF
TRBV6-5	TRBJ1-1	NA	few	TGTGCCAGCAGTTACTCCCGATCAACGGAGTTGGCCACTGAAGCTTTCTTT	CASSYSRSTELATEAFF
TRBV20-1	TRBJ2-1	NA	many	TGCAGTGCTAGAGCCGCGGACACCGCCTACAATGAGCAGTTCTTC	CSARAADTAYNEQFF
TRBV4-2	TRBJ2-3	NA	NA	TGTGCCAGCAGCATGGTAGGGGGGACCACAGATACGCAGTATTTT	CASSMVGGTTDTQYF
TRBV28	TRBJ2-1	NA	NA	TGTGCCAGCAGTTTTGGGCAGGGTATTTTCAATGAGCAGTTCTTC	CASSFGQGIFNEQFF
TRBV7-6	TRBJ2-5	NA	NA	TGTGCCAGCAGCTTTGTAGGGGGACGGGAGACCCAGTACTTC	CASSFVGGRETQYF
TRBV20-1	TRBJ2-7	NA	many	TGCAGTGCTAGAGGGAGAGGGGCCTACGAGCAGTACTTC	CSARGRGAYEQYF
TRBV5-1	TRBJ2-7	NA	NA	TGCGCCAGCAGCTTGGCCGTCACAGGGAGCGACGAGCAGTACTTC	CASSLAVTGSDEQYF
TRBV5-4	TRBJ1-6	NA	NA	TGTGCCAGCAGCTCTGGACGGACAGATAATTCACCCCTCCACTTT	CASSSGRTDNSPLHF
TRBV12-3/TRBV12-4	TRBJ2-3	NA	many	TGTGCCAGCAGTTTAAACCTTAAGAGGTCTACGCAGTATTTT	CASSLNLKRSTQYF
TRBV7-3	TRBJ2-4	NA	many	TGTGCCAGCAGCGATCGGGCCGGAGATGCCAAAAACATTCAGTACTTC	CASSDRAGDAKNIQYF